The clone carrying this T cell receptor beta chain was seen a few times. The antigen is unknown. This entry belongs to a study of early T cells in non-severe SARS-CoV-2 infection. The study's findings and limits: Private and CD4 specificities were missed by VDJdb matching, skewed to anti-spike CD8.

In the library, individual cDNA molecules carried attached unique molecular identifiers. TCRdb used MiXCR to reprocess the 5' RACE reads, holding one entry per CDR3 protein. The table has tens of thousands of distinct CDR3 sequences, more than 13% seen once. Germline V gives CDR1 GTSNPN, CDR2 SVGIG (reference sequence). This CDR3 spans 15 amino acids. V dropped 0 bases and J dropped 3 bases, with 12 bases sitting between them. The chain uses TRBV30 and TRBJ1-5; possibly TRBD1 for D (6 bases). Sequencing used whole blood. The receptor comes from an adult who was a healthcare worker with PCR-confirmed SARS-CoV-2 infection or an uninfected control (not recorded which). This CDR3 reads CAWSVRGGFNQPQHF. DNA for the CDR3: TGTGCCTGGAGTGTACGCGGGGGCTTCAATCAGCCCCAGCATTTT.